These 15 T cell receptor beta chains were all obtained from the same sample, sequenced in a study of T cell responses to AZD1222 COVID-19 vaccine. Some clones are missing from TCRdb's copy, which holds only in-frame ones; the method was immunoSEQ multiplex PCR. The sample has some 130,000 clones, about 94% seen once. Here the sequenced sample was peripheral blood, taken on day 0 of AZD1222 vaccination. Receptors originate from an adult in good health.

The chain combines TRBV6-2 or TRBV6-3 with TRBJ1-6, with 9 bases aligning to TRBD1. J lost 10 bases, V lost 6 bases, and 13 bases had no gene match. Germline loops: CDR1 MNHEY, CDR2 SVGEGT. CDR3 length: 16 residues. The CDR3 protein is CASSRPGTGRGSPLHF. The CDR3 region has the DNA TGTGCCAGCAGCCGTCCGGGGACAGGGCGAGGATCACCCCTCCACTTT.

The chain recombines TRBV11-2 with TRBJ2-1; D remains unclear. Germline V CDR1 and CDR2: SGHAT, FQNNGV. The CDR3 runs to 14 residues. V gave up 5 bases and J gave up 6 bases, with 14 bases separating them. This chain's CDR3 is CASSPRLSGNEQFF. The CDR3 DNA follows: TGTGCCAGCAGCCCCAGGCTCTCGGGCAATGAGCAGTTCTTC.

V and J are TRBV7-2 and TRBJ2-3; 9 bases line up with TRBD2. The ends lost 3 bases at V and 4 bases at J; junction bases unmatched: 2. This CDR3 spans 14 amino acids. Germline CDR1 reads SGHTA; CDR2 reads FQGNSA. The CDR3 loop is CASSLASGADTQYF. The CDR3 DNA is TGTGCCAGCAGCTTGGCTAGCGGGGCAGATACGCAGTATTTT.

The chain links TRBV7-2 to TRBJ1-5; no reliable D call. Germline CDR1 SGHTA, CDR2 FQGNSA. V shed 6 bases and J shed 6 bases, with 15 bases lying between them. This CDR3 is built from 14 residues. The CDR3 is CASRRTESGQPQHF. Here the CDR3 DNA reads TGTGCCAGCAGGAGAACAGAATCAGGTCAGCCCCAGCATTTT. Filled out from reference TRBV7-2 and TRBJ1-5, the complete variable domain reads GAGVSQSPSNKVTEKGKDVELRCDPISGHTALYWYRQSLGQGLEFLIYFQGNSAPDKSGLPSDRFSAERTGGSVSTLTIQRTQQEDSAVYLCASRRTESGQPQHFGDGTRLSIL.

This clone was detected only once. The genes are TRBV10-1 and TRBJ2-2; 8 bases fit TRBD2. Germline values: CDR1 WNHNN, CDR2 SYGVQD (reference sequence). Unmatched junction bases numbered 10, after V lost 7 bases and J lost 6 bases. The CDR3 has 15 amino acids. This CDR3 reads CASTRGGFGPGELFF. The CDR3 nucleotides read TGCGCCAGCACCCGCGGGGGGTTTGGTCCCGGGGAGCTGTTTTTT.

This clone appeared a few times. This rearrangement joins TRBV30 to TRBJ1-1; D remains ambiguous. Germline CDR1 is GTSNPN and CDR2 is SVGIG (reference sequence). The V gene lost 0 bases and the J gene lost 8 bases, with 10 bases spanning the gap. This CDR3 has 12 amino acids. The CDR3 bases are TGTGCCTGGAGTGTTCGGTCGGTAGAAGCTTTCTTT. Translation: CAWSVRSVEAFF.

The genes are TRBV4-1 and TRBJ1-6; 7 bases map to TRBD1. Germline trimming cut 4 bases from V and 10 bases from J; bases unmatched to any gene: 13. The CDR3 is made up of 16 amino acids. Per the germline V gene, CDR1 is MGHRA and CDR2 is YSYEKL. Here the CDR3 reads CASSPQEGTVNSPLHF. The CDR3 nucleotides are TGCGCCAGCAGCCCCCAAGAGGGGACAGTCAACTCACCCCTCCACTTT.

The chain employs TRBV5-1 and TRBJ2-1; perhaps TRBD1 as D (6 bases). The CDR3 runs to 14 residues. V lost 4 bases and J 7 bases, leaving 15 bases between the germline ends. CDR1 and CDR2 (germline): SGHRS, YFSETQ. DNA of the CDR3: TGCGCCAGCAGCCTAGCTGGGGGCAGAAATGAGCAGTTCTTC. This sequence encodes CASSLAGGRNEQFF.

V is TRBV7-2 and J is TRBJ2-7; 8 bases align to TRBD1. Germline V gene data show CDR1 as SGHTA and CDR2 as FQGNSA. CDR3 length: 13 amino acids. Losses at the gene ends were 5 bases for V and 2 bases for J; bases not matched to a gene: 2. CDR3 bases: TGTGCCAGCAGCCGCAGGGGGCCCTACGAGCAGTACTTC. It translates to CASSRRGPYEQYF.

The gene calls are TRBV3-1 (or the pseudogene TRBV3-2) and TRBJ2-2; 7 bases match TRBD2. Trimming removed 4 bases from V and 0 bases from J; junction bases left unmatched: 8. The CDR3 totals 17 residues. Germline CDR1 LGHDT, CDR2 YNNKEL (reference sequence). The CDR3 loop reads CASSLSPGGANTGELFF. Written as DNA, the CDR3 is TGTGCCAGCAGCCTTTCCCCGGGAGGAGCGAACACCGGGGAGCTGTTTTTT.

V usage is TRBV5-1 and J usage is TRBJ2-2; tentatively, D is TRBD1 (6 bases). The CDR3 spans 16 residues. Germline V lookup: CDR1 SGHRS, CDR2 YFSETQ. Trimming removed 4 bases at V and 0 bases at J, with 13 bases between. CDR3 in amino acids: CASSLDRSTNTGELFF. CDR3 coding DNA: TGCGCCAGCAGCCTAGACAGGAGTACGAACACCGGGGAGCTGTTTTTT.

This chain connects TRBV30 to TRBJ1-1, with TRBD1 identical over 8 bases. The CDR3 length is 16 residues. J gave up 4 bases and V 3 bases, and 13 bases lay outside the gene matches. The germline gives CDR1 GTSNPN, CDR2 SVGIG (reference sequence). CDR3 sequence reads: CAWRPPAGGVGTEAFF. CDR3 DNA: TGTGCCTGGAGGCCACCGGCAGGGGGCGTTGGCACTGAAGCTTTCTTT.

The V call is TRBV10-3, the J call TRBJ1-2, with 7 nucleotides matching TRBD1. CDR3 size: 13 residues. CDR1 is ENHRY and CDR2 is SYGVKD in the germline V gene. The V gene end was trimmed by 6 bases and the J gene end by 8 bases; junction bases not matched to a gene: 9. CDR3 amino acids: CAISWTGAMGYTF. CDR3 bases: TGTGCCATCAGCTGGACAGGAGCTATGGGCTACACCTTC.

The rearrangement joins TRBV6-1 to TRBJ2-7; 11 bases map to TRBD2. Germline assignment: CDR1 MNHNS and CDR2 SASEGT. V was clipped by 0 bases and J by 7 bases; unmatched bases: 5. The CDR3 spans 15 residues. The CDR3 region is CASSEASGTSGEQYF. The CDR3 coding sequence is TGTGCCAGCAGTGAAGCATCTGGGACTAGCGGAGAGCAGTACTTC.

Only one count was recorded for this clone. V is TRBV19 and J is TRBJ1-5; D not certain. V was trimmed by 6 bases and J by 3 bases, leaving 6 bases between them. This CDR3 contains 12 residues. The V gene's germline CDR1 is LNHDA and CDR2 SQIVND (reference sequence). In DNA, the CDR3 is TGTGCCAGTAGGTATCCCAATCAGCCCCAGCATTTT. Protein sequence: CASRYPNQPQHF.